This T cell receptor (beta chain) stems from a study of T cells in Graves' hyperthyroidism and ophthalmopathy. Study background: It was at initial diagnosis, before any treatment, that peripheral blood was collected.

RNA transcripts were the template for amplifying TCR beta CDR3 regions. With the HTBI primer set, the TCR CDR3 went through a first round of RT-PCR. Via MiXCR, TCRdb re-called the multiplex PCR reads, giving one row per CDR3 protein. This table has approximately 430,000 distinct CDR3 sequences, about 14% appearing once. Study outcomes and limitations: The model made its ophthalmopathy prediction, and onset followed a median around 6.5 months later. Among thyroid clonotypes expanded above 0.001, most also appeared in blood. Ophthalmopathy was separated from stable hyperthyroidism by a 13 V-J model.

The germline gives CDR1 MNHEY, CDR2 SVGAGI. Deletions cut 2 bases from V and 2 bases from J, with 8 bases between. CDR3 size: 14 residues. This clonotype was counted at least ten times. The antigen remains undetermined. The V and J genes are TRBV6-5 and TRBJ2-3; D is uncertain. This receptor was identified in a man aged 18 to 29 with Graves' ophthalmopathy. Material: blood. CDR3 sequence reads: CASSYRPNTDTQYF. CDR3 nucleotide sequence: TGTGCCAGCAGTTACCGGCCTAACACAGATACGCAGTATTTT.